The T cell receptor beta chain under discussion was sequenced for a study of identical twins. Study observations and caveats: Within cord blood, abundant beta clonotypes carried fewer insertions, but memory repertoires showed no such trend. Models underestimated out-of-frame TCR alpha sharing in monozygotic twins.

MiXCR was run by TCRdb on the 5' RACE reads, yielding one entry per CDR3 protein. The table has around 680,000 distinct CDR3 sequences, 8.6% seen once; the top ten hold roughly 0.97%. About this clonotype itself: What it binds is not known.

The germline gives CDR1 DFQATT, CDR2 SNEGSKA (reference sequence). Trimming took off 6 bases at V and 4 bases at J, with 13 bases between the two ends. CDR3 length: 12 amino acids. These sequences were also reported in another study, on yellow fever vaccine responses in identical twins.

Material: PBMCs. The rearrangement uses TRBV20-1 and TRBJ2-7, with a possible D match to TRBD2 (6 bases). The clonotype was recovered from a woman aged 18-29 years in good health. The CDR3 DNA is TGCAGTGCCAAGCCCGGGGGTTACGAGCAGTACTTC. It yields the protein CSAKPGGYEQYF.